The sequence of this T cell receptor beta chain was determined in a study of shared clonotypes between healthy human individuals. Study findings and constraints: For naive CD4 cells, roughly 4.6% of clonotypes were shared across a handful of donors. Only blood samples were collected, and tissue repertoires likely differ. Relative to their counterparts shared across all four donors, non-shared clonotypes exhibited diminished generation probabilities.

The genomic DNA of each subset was split evenly across several immunoSEQ plates. Sequenced by immunoSEQ multiplex PCR; TCRdb stores in-frame clones only, minus some. The data hold about 600,000 clones, with more than 95% observed a single time. V was cut by 0 bases and J by 5 bases, with 13 bases left in between. Germline CDR1 and CDR2: MGHRA and YSYEKL. CDR3 length equals 15 residues. Remarks on this clone: Its specificity is unknown.

The sequenced sample was naive CD4+ T cells sorted from blood. Subset: CD45RA+ positively selected. This clonotype originated in a woman aged 30 to 39 in good health. V gene TRBV4-1 combines with J gene TRBJ1-1; D remains ambiguous. The chain's CDR3 is CASSQDEGFGTEAFF. The CDR3 DNA reads as TGCGCCAGCAGCCAAGATGAAGGGTTCGGAACTGAAGCTTTCTTT.